These 25 T cell receptor beta chains share one sample of origin, sequenced in a study of shared clonotypes between healthy human individuals. Naive CD8 cells lacked CD45RO and underwent positive selection for CCR7, leaving out terminally differentiated effector memory CD45RA+ cells. Libraries were prepared by immunoSEQ multiplex PCR; TCRdb keeps only in-frame clonotypes and omits some of them. The data show millions of clones, approximately 95% seen once. Sequencing used naive CD8+ T cells sorted from blood. The receptors here all came from a man younger than 30 in good health.

The chain joins TRBV6-5 to TRBJ1-2; a weak D match, TRBD1 (6 bases). The V end was cut by 5 bases, the J end by 4 bases, with 14 bases between. Germline V CDR1 and CDR2: MNHEY, SVGAGI. CDR3 length: 14 residues. The CDR3 spells CASSPPDRSYGYTF. In nucleotides, the CDR3 is TGTGCCAGCAGTCCCCCAGACAGGAGCTATGGCTACACCTTC.

V and J are TRBV2 and TRBJ2-2; a possible D gene is TRBD2 (6 bases). CDR3 length equals 14 residues. V was cut by 4 bases and J by 6 bases, with 12 bases left in between. Germline CDR1 is SNHLY and CDR2 is FYNNEI. The DNA of the CDR3 is TGTGCCAGCAGTGTAGGGCTAGCGTCCGGGGAGCTGTTTTTT. It codes for CASSVGLASGELFF. Variable domain in full (rest from reference TRBV2 and TRBJ2-2): EPEVTQTPSHQVTQMGQEVILRCVPISNHLYFYWYRQILGQKVEFLVSFYNNEISEKSEIFDDQFSVERPDGSNFTLKIRSTKLEDSAMYFCASSVGLASGELFFGEGSRLTVL.

V and J are TRBV11-2 and TRBJ2-6; tentative D call: TRBD1 (7 bases). The length of the CDR3 is 19 residues. V was shortened by 7 bases and J by 4 bases, with 26 bases between the two germline ends. In germline, CDR1 is SGHAT, CDR2 FQNNGV. CDR3: CASIQPGGRLFEGANVLTF. The CDR3 nucleotides are TGTGCCAGCATCCAGCCAGGGGGGCGCCTTTTTGAGGGGGCCAACGTCCTGACTTTC.

The genes are TRBV28 and TRBJ2-7, with TRBD1 matching over 7 bases. The J segment lost 5 bases and the V segment lost 3 bases, leaving 10 bases of the junction unmatched. CDR1 MDHEN and CDR2 SYDVKM come from the germline V gene. This CDR3 contains 15 residues. In DNA, the CDR3 is TGTGCCAGCAGTTTCTCGAACAGGGGTAAGGACGAGCAGTACTTC. Amino acid sequence: CASSFSNRGKDEQYF. Supplemented by reference TRBV28 and TRBJ2-7, the full variable domain reads DVKVTQSSRYLVKRTGEKVFLECVQDMDHENMFWYRQDPGLGLRLIYFSYDVKMKEKGDIPEGYSVSREKKERFSLILESASTNQTSMYLCASSFSNRGKDEQYFGPGTRLTVT.

The CDR3 nucleotides are TGTGCCACCAAGGGGGATGAAAAACTGTTTTTT. Its translation is CATKGDEKLFF. The V and J genes are TRBV15 and TRBJ1-4; TRBD1 might be the D (6 bases). The CDR3 spans 11 residues. The V and J ends lost 7 bases and 6 bases respectively, with 6 bases between them. Germline V CDR1 and CDR2: LNHNV, YYDKDF (reference sequence).

This sequence joins TRBV5-4 and TRBJ2-5; D gene ambiguous. Trimming pared 4 bases from V and 1 base from J, leaving 14 bases between. This CDR3 contains 15 residues. Germline CDR1 is SGHNT and CDR2 is YYREEE (reference sequence). CDR3 DNA: TGTGCCAGCAGCCCGCCCCCCGGCACCCAAGAGACCCAGTACTTC. This codes for CASSPPPGTQETQYF.

With respect to this clone: Within the sample, other DNA sequences also encode this same CDR3. The chain uses TRBV2 and TRBJ2-5; maybe TRBD1 (5 bases). Germline lookup yields CDR1 SNHLY and CDR2 FYNNEI. Trimming cost V 0 bases and J 1 base, with 6 bases left between them. The CDR3 totals 14 residues. In DNA, the CDR3 is TGTGCCAGCAGTGAAGCAGGGGCCCAAGAGACCCAGTACTTC. Residues: CASSEAGAQETQYF.

V is TRBV18 and J is TRBJ2-1, with TRBD2 as a possible D gene (5 bases). Germline CDR1 is KGHSH and CDR2 is LQKENI. This CDR3 region has 16 residues. V was cut by 0 bases and J by 10 bases, with 19 bases left in between. CDR3 nucleotides: TGTGCCAGCTCACCACCGCGCACAGACTGGGGAGAGGAGCAGTTCTTC. Translation gives CASSPPRTDWGEEQFF.

This clone was picked up a small number of times. Other DNA sequences within the sample encode an identical CDR3. The chain carries TRBV5-6 and TRBJ2-7; D uncertain. Germline-derived CDR1 and CDR2 are SGHDT and YYEEEE. Trimming shortened V by 3 bases and J by 3 bases, and 7 bases separated the two germline ends. The CDR3 has 12 amino acids. The DNA for the CDR3 is TGTGCCAGCAGCTCAAACAGCTACGAGCAGTACTTC. Its protein is CASSSNSYEQYF.

J is TRBJ2-1 and V is TRBV4-3; no firm D call. CDR3 length: 15 residues. V lost 3 bases, J lost 4 bases, and 13 bases lay in between. From germline, CDR1 is LGHNA and CDR2 YSLEER. CDR3 sequence (DNA): TGCGCCAGCAGCCAGGGGTTTACAGAGTACAATGAGCAGTTCTTC. Translation gives CASSQGFTEYNEQFF.

This chain connects TRBV7-9 to TRBJ2-1; 7 bases are a match to TRBD2. V dropped 3 bases and J dropped 5; count of bases not matched to a gene: 7. Per germline, CDR1 SEHNR and CDR2 FQNEAQ (reference sequence). This CDR3 has 15 amino acids. The CDR3 region is CASSFPLGGDNEQFF. The CDR3 nucleotides read TGTGCCAGCAGCTTCCCCCTGGGGGGGGACAATGAGCAGTTCTTC.

CDR3 nucleotides: TGCAGCGTGCGAGGACTAGCGGGATCATACGAGCAGTACTTC. This sequence encodes CSVRGLAGSYEQYF. J is TRBJ2-7 and V is TRBV29-1, with 12 bases matching TRBD2. The CDR3 loop spans 14 amino acids. V lost 6 bases to trimming and J lost 4 bases; unmatched junction nucleotides: 7. Looked up from germline, CDR1 is SQVTM and CDR2 is ANQGSEA.

Regarding this clone: Other nucleotide sequences in the sample specify the same CDR3. This sequence joins TRBV30 and TRBJ2-7; weak D call: TRBD1 (5 bases). V was shortened by 1 base and J by 4 bases, with 8 bases between the two germline ends. Germline CDR1 GTSNPN, CDR2 SVGIG (reference sequence). The CDR3 has 12 residues. The CDR3 nucleotides read TGTGCCTGGAGTGGACAGTCGTACGAGCAGTACTTC. Translating it yields CAWSGQSYEQYF.

This CDR3 reads CASSDSGAKYNEQFF. As DNA, the CDR3 is TGTGCCAGCAGCGATTCGGGGGCCAAATACAATGAGCAGTTCTTC. V usage is TRBV9 and J usage is TRBJ2-1; the D gene could be TRBD1 or TRBD2 (6 bases each). Germline values: CDR1 SGDLS, CDR2 YYNGEE. The CDR3 length is 15 residues. V lost 3 bases and J lost 4, with 14 bases in between.

This chain connects TRBV13 to TRBJ2-3; D is uncertain. V lost 3 bases and J lost 7, with 17 bases in between. The germline V gene has CDR1 PRHDT and CDR2 FYEKMQ (reference sequence). There are 15 residues in the CDR3. The chain's CDR3 is CASSFVSTGPHTQYF. The CDR3, as DNA: TGTGCCAGCAGCTTTGTCTCGACTGGTCCGCATACGCAGTATTTT.

The chain has TRBV30 and TRBJ2-2; D perhaps matches TRBD1 (5 bases). The CDR3 spans 13 residues. The germline gives CDR1 GTSNPN, CDR2 SVGIG (reference sequence). Trimming shortened V by 4 bases and J by 4 bases, and 10 bases separated the two germline ends. CDR3 DNA sequence: TGTGCCTGGAATGGGGCGATCACCGGGGAGCTGTTTTTT. It specifies CAWNGAITGELFF.

The chain uses TRBV30 and TRBJ2-1; 11 bases map to TRBD2. Losses at the gene ends were 2 bases for V and 3 bases for J; bases not matched to a gene: 9. The CDR3 has 17 amino acids. CDR1 and CDR2 (germline): GTSNPN, SVGIG (reference sequence). DNA for the CDR3: TGTGCCTGGAGTTCTCCAGGGACTAGCGGAGTCTACAATGAGCAGTTCTTC. Protein sequence: CAWSSPGTSGVYNEQFF.

The chain carries TRBV2 and TRBJ1-4; a possible D gene is TRBD1 (6 bases). There are 12 residues in the CDR3. Germline CDR1 reads SNHLY; CDR2 reads FYNNEI. The ends were cut back, 6 bases at V and 10 bases at J, with 12 bases in the middle. The CDR3 DNA reads TGTGCCAGCAGCCCAGAGGGGGGAAAACTGTTTTTT. Amino acids: CASSPEGGKLFF. The full variable domain, rest sourced from reference TRBV2 and TRBJ1-4, is EPEVTQTPSHQVTQMGQEVILRCVPISNHLYFYWYRQILGQKVEFLVSFYNNEISEKSEIFDDQFSVERPDGSNFTLKIRSTKLEDSAMYFCASSPEGGKLFFGSGTQLSVL.

In this sample, this clone turned up once. CDR3 sequence: CASSGLAGEDTQYF. The DNA for the CDR3 is TGTGCCAGCAGCGGACTAGCGGGAGAAGATACGCAGTATTTT. The rearrangement uses TRBV27 and TRBJ2-3, with TRBD2 matching over 13 bases. V lost 6 bases and J lost 5; bases outside the gene matches: 2. Germline V gives CDR1 MNHEY, CDR2 SMNVEV (reference sequence). This CDR3 is 14 amino acids long.

J is TRBJ2-5 and V is TRBV2, with a weak D call TRBD1 (6 bases). This CDR3 contains 13 residues. V was clipped by 6 bases and J by 5 bases, with 13 bases between them. Germline V gives CDR1 SNHLY, CDR2 FYNNEI. The CDR3 DNA follows: TGTGCCAGCAGAACAGGGTGGCCCGAGACCCAGTACTTC. Encoded protein: CASRTGWPETQYF.

The rearrangement links TRBV7-9 to TRBJ1-4; unclear D gene. Germline CDR1 is SEHNR and CDR2 is FQNEAQ (reference sequence). This CDR3 contains 14 residues. V lost 5 bases and J lost 8, with 15 bases in between. As DNA, the CDR3 is TGTGCCAGCAGCCTCTTCGGGTCTGGGGAAAAACTGTTTTTT. This gives the protein CASSLFGSGEKLFF. The full variable domain, completed using reference TRBV7-9 and TRBJ1-4, is DTGVSQNPRHKITKRGQNVTFRCDPISEHNRLYWYRQTLGQGPEFLTYFQNEAQLEKSRLLSDRFSAERPKGSFSTLEIQRTEQGDSAMYLCASSLFGSGEKLFFGSGTQLSVL.

A remark on this clone: The same CDR3 arises from other DNA sequences in this sample as well. The CDR3 here is CSATYNEQFF. The CDR3, as DNA: TGCAGTGCTACTTACAATGAGCAGTTCTTC. The chain recombines TRBV20-1 with TRBJ2-1; the D is unclear. With 4 bases removed from V and 4 bases from J, the gap between germline ends came to 2 bases. The CDR3 totals 10 residues. Germline V CDR1 and CDR2: DFQATT, SNEGSKA (reference sequence).

This clone has a single count. V usage is TRBV7-3 and J usage is TRBJ2-3; 8 bases are a match to TRBD1. The junction had 2 bases not matched to a gene; V was cut back by 2 bases and J by 1 base. The CDR3 is 15 amino acids. Germline CDR1 is SGHTA and CDR2 is FQGTGA. CDR3 loop: CASSLLTGGTDTQYF. The CDR3 coding sequence is TGTGCCAGCAGCTTACTGACAGGGGGCACAGATACGCAGTATTTT. Filled out from reference TRBV7-3 and TRBJ2-3, the complete variable domain reads GAGVSQTPSNKVTEKGKYVELRCDPISGHTALYWYRQSLGQGPEFLIYFQGTGAADDSGLPNDRFFAVRPEGSVSTLKIQRTERGDSAVYLCASSLLTGGTDTQYFGPGTRLTVL.

V gene TRBV13 combines with J gene TRBJ2-7; D ambiguous. Trimming cost V 5 bases and J 4 bases, with 9 bases left between them. Germline lookup yields CDR1 PRHDT and CDR2 FYEKMQ (reference sequence). The CDR3 runs to 12 residues. The CDR3 loop is CASSTLGYEQYF. In DNA, the CDR3 is TGTGCCAGCAGCACACTCGGTTACGAGCAGTACTTC. Using reference TRBV13 and TRBJ2-7 for the parts outside the CDR3, the full variable domain is AAGVIQSPRHLIKEKRETATLKCYPIPRHDTVYWYQQGPGQDPQFLISFYEKMQSDKGSIPDRFSAQQFSDYHSELNMSSLELGDSALYFCASSTLGYEQYFGPGTRLTVT.

This clone was seen just once. The chain joins TRBV29-1 to TRBJ1-2, with D hard to call. With 1 base removed from V and 6 bases from J, the gap between germline ends came to 21 bases. CDR3 length: 16 amino acids. CDR1 SQVTM and CDR2 ANQGSEA come from the germline V gene. DNA for the CDR3: TGCAGCGTTGAAGGGTGGACGGACGCGGATATAGATGGCTACACCTTC. Its translation: CSVEGWTDADIDGYTF.